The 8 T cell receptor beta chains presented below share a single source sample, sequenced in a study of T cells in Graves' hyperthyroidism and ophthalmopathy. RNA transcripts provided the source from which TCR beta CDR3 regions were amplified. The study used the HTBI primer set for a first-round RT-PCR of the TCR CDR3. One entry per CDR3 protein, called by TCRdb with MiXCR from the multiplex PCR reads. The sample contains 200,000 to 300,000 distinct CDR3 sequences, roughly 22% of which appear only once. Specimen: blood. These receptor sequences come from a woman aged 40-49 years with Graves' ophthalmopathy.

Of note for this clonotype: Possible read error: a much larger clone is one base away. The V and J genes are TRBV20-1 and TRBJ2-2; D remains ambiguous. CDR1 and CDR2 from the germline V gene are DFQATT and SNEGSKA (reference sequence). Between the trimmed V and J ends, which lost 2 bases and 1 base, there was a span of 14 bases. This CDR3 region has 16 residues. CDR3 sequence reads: CSARSDSSVNTGELFF. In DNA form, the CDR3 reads TGCAGTGCTAGATCTGATTCCTCGGTGAACACCGGGGAGCTGTTTTTT.

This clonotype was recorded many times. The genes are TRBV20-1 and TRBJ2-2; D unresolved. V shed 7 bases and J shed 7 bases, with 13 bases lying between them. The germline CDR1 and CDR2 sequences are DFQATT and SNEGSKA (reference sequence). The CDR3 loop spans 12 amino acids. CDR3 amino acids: CSGSRSIGELFF. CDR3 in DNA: TGCAGTGGATCCAGGTCCATCGGGGAGCTGTTTTTT.

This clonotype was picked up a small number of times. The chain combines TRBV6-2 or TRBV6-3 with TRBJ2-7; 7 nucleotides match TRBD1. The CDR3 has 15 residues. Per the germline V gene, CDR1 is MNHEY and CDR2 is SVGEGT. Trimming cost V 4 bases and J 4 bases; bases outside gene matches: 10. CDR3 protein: CASSFGQVRGYEQYF. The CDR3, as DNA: TGTGCCAGCAGTTTCGGACAGGTCCGAGGATACGAGCAGTACTTC.

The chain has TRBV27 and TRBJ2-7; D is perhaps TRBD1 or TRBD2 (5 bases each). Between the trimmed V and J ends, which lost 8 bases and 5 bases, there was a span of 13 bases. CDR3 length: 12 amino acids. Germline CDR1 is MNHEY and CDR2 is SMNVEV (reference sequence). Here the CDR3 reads CASRGAIDEQYF. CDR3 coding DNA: TGTGCCAGCCGAGGGGCCATAGACGAGCAGTACTTC.

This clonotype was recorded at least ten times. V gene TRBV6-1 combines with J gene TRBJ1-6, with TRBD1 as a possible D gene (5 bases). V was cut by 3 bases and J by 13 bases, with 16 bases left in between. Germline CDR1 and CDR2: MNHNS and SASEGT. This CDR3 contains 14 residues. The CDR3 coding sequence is TGTGCCAGCAGTGATGGGACCTGGTCGTATCCCCTCCACTTT. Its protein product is CASSDGTWSYPLHF.

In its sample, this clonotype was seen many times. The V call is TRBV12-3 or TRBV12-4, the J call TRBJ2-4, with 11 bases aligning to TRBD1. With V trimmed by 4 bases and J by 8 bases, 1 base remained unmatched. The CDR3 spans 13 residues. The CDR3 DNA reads TGTGCCAGCAGTTGGGACAGGGGGGACATTCAGTACTTC. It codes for CASSWDRGDIQYF.

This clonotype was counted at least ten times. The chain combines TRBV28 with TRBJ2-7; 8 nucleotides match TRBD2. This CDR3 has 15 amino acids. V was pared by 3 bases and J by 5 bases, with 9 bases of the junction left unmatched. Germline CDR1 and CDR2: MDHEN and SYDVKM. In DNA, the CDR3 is TGTGCCAGCAGTTTTTCCGGGAGGGCTCGCAACGAGCAGTACTTC. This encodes CASSFSGRARNEQYF.

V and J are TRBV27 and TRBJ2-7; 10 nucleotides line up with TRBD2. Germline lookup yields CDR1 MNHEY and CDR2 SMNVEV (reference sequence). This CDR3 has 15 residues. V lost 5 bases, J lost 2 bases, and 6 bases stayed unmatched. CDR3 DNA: TGTGCCAGCAGTCCCCTAGCGGGAGTACCCTACGAGCAGTACTTC. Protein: CASSPLAGVPYEQYF.